This TCR beta chain came from a study of lymphopenia after photon versus proton radiotherapy. Notes on the study in general: Proton therapy kept repertoires fairly stable, unlike photons, which gained effector/memory cells. After the lymphocyte nadir, photon-treated repertoires showed oligoclonal expansion, especially of CD8+ Temra cells.

Data came from immunoSEQ multiplex PCR; TCRdb stores just in-frame clones and leaves some out. The sample lists roughly 76,000 clones; roughly 92% were seen once. Only one count was recorded for this clone. What it binds is unknown. Looked up from germline, CDR1 is LGHNA and CDR2 is YNFKEQ. The CDR3 runs to 15 residues. The trim removed 3 bases at V and 10 bases at J, leaving 14 bases unmatched. The V gene is TRBV4-2, the J gene TRBJ1-1; TRBD1 matches at 7 bases. The sequencing used peripheral blood, collected from a patient treated with photon-based radiotherapy. This TCR was recovered from a woman aged 40 to 55 with cholangiocarcinoma. This CDR3 is CASSQTDRTRQGAFF. In DNA, the CDR3 is TGTGCCAGCAGCCAGACGGACAGGACCCGGCAGGGAGCTTTCTTT.